This T cell receptor (beta chain) was sequenced for a study of PD-1 blockade in classical Hodgkin lymphoma. Study in general: A 3 mg/kg intravenous dose of nivolumab was received by patients every 2 weeks.

About this clone itself: Its antigen is unidentified.

Repertoires were generated with immunoSEQ multiplex PCR, while TCRdb's copy carries only in-frame clones and drops some. The data show about 46,000 clones, with 73% seen just once and roughly 9.6% held by the top ten. V was pared by 4 bases and J by 3 bases, with 9 bases of the junction left unmatched. Germline V gene lookup returns CDR1 SGHRS and CDR2 YFSETQ. The CDR3 consists of 15 residues. All patients experienced relapse after autologous stem cell transplantation, and brentuximab vedotin exposure was variable. Complete response, partial response or progressive disease constituted the best responses recorded. General study findings and limits: Diminished baseline TCR diversity has been reported in newly diagnosed patients relative to healthy donors. What drove the repertoire differences, possibly disease activity or prior therapy, has not been defined.

The TCR originated in a human donor with classical Hodgkin lymphoma. The specimen was peripheral blood mononuclear cells (PBMCs), collected at baseline. The chain links TRBV5-1 to TRBJ2-7; 8 bases map to TRBD1. As DNA, the CDR3 is TGCGCCAGCAGCCAAGGGGAGACAGGGGTCTACGAGCAGTACTTC. Translating gives CASSQGETGVYEQYF.